These 8 T cell receptor beta chains came from one sample sequenced in a study of blood T cell repertoires in COVID-19. The assay was immunoSEQ multiplex PCR, and TCRdb's table has in-frame clones only and misses some. The sample includes fewer than 100,000 clones, about 80% of them seen just once. Material: peripheral blood. The source is a woman aged 65 to 85 with acute or convalescent COVID-19.

V and J are TRBV5-1 and TRBJ2-7; tentative D call: TRBD1 (6 bases). The CDR3 spans 14 residues. The germline gives CDR1 SGHRS, CDR2 YFSETQ. V lost 4 bases to trimming and J lost 3 bases, with 14 bases between them. The CDR3 loop is CASSPSGQSYEQYF. The CDR3 bases are TGCGCCAGCAGCCCGTCGGGACAAAGCTACGAGCAGTACTTC. The complete variable domain, with remaining parts taken from reference TRBV5-1 and TRBJ2-7, reads KAGVTQTPRYLIKTRGQQVTLSCSPISGHRSVSWYQQTPGQGLQFLFEYFSETQRNKGNFPGRFSGRQFSNSRSEMNVSTLELGDSALYLCASSPSGQSYEQYFGPGTRLTVT.

This clone came up many times. The V gene is TRBV28, the J gene TRBJ2-7; 11 bases align to TRBD2. The germline V gene encodes CDR1 MDHEN and CDR2 SYDVKM. The ends lost 5 bases at V and 0 bases at J; junction bases unmatched: 6. CDR3 length: 16 residues. In DNA form, the CDR3 reads TGTGCCAGCAGTCGTCCTCTAGCGGGGGGCTCCTACGAGCAGTACTTC. Encoded protein: CASSRPLAGGSYEQYF.

The J gene is TRBJ2-1, the V gene TRBV27; D may be TRBD2 (6 bases). There are 14 residues in the CDR3. V was clipped by 0 bases and J by 5 bases, with 8 bases between them. Germline V gene data show CDR1 as MNHEY and CDR2 as SMNVEV (reference sequence). Here the CDR3 DNA reads TGTGCCAGCAGTTTATCGTGGGGGGACAATGAGCAGTTCTTC. It codes for CASSLSWGDNEQFF.

J is TRBJ1-1 and V is TRBV5-4; 8 bases fit TRBD1. The V segment lost 5 bases and the J segment 5 bases; nucleotides outside the gene matches: 11. Germline V gives CDR1 SGHNT, CDR2 YYREEE (reference sequence). The CDR3 totals 15 residues. This CDR3 is CASSPVTGGGTEAFF. The CDR3 DNA reads as TGTGCCAGCAGTCCAGTTACAGGGGGTGGTACTGAAGCTTTCTTT.

V usage is TRBV5-1 and J usage is TRBJ2-1; 8 bases match TRBD1. CDR1 and CDR2 (germline): SGHRS, YFSETQ. The junction had 5 bases not matched to a gene; V was cut back by 0 bases and J by 9 bases. The CDR3 contains 14 residues. The CDR3, as DNA: TGCGCCAGCAGCTTGGGGGACAGGACGAGTGAGCAGTTCTTC. It translates to CASSLGDRTSEQFF.

This sequence joins TRBV28 and TRBJ2-3, with a tentative D call TRBD2 (6 bases). Germline CDR1 reads MDHEN; CDR2 reads SYDVKM. CDR3 length: 16 residues. The germline V and J ends were trimmed by 0 bases and 2 bases, with 12 bases remaining between them. CDR3 sequence: CASSLWSSVYTDTQYF. The CDR3 nucleotides are TGTGCCAGCAGTTTATGGTCTAGCGTATACACAGATACGCAGTATTTT.

In this sample, this clone turned up once. The rearrangement links TRBV7-8 to TRBJ2-5; D may be TRBD2 (7 bases). V gave up 2 bases and J gave up 5 bases, with 24 bases separating them. In germline, CDR1 is SGHVS, CDR2 FQNEAQ. The CDR3 runs to 18 residues. Here the CDR3 reads CASSLIPTRTAGGETQYF. CDR3 nucleotides: TGTGCCAGCAGCTTAATCCCCACGAGGACAGCCGGGGGGGAGACCCAGTACTTC.

This clone was detected once. Written as DNA, the CDR3 is TGTGCAAGTCGCTTAGGAGACAGGGTGGAGACCCAGTACTTC. It encodes CASRLGDRVETQYF. This chain joins TRBV12-2 and TRBJ2-5; TRBD1 was called by the table and not checked on the DNA. TRBV12-2 is annotated as a pseudogene. This CDR3 comprises 14 residues.